The rows below give T cell receptor beta chains drawn from one sample of a study of blood T cell repertoires in COVID-19. Here immunoSEQ multiplex PCR was the method, and the copy in TCRdb shows in-frame clones only, minus some. Here the sample spans around 150,000 clones, 81% being singletons. Sequencing was carried out using peripheral blood. The receptor source for this set is a woman aged 60 to 75 with active or convalescent COVID-19. CDR3s include the opening cysteine and the closing phenylalanine or tryptophan. The order of the fields is V gene, D gene, clone size, J gene, CDR3 DNA, CDR3 protein. D genes are given only for firm matches. Size is stated for part of the rows, as once, few or many counts, or as a class when the clone is expanded.

>TRBV7-2|TRBD2|few|TRBJ2-1
TGTGCCAGCAGCTCCCGGACTAGCGGTTACAATGAGCAGTTCTTC
CASSSRTSGYNEQFF
>TRBV27|TRBD1|.|TRBJ1-6
TGTGCCAGCAGCTCCTACAGGGGATCCTCACCCCTCCACTTT
CASSSYRGSSPLHF
>TRBV2|.|.|TRBJ2-1
TGTGCCAGCAGTGAAGAGGCAGGGGCGAGCAATGAGCAGTTCTTC
CASSEEAGASNEQFF
>TRBV11-2|.|.|TRBJ2-3
TGTGCCAGCCGGGTGGCACCAGGCACAGATACGCAGTATTTT
CASRVAPGTDTQYF
>TRBV11-2|TRBD1|.|TRBJ1-6
TGTGCCAGCAGCTCAAACCCGGGACAGAATTCACCCCTCCACTTT
CASSSNPGQNSPLHF
>TRBV5-4|.|.|TRBJ1-1
TGTGCCAGCAGCCCCCGCGGGGGACTGAACACTGAAGCTTTCTTT
CASSPRGGLNTEAFF
>TRBV18|.|.|TRBJ1-5
TGTGCCAGCTCAGTCCAAAGGGGAAGCAATCAGCCCCAGCATTTT
CASSVQRGSNQPQHF
>TRBV2|TRBD1|.|TRBJ1-2
TGTGCCAGCAGGGGCCGGGACAGGGGTTGGAATGGCTACACCTTC
CASRGRDRGWNGYTF
>TRBV14|.|.|TRBJ2-1
TGTGCCAGCAGCCCCGGAGGCTACAATGAGCAGTTCTTC
CASSPGGYNEQFF
>TRBV6-5|TRBD2|once|TRBJ2-1
TGTGCCAGCAGACCGGGACTAGCTTGGAGTGAGCAGTTCTTC
CASRPGLAWSEQFF
>TRBV9|TRBD2|.|TRBJ2-7
TGTGCCAGCAGCGTGGGGCTAGCGGGTACCTACGAGCAGTACTTC
CASSVGLAGTYEQYF
>TRBV5-1|.|.|TRBJ1-4
TGCGCCAGCAGTCAGGGATCTAATGAAAAACTGTTTTTT
CASSQGSNEKLFF
>TRBV18|TRBD2|.|TRBJ2-3
TGTGCCAGCTCGACTAGCGGTGATACGCAGTATTTT
CASSTSGDTQYF
>TRBV10-3|TRBD2|.|TRBJ2-7
TGTGCCATCAGTGAGCCTACTAGCGGGAGGCCCTACGAGCAGTACTTC
CAISEPTSGRPYEQYF
>TRBV2|.|few|TRBJ2-3
TGTGCCAGCAGTTTGGGACTTCCCAGCCAGGATACGCAGTATTTT
CASSLGLPSQDTQYF
>TRBV12-3/TRBV12-4|.|.|TRBJ2-1
TGTGCCAGCAGTCTTGAGCGGAGCGAGCAGTTCTTC
CASSLERSEQFF
>TRBV11-2|TRBD1|once|TRBJ2-7
TGTGCCAGCAGCCAGGGGGTGACAATTTACGAGCAGTACTTC
CASSQGVTIYEQYF
>TRBV6-2/TRBV6-3|.|few|TRBJ1-1
TGTGCCAGCAGTTACATCAGGGAAGATACTGAAGCTTTCTTT
CASSYIREDTEAFF
>TRBV30|.|.|TRBJ1-4
TGTGCCTGGAGTCCCCCCGGGGGGGTATCAACTAATGAAAAACTGTTTTTT
CAWSPPGGVSTNEKLFF
>TRBV9|TRBD2|few|TRBJ2-1
TGTGCCAGCAGCGCTCCGGGACTAGCGGGCGATGAGCAGTTCTTC
CASSAPGLAGDEQFF
>TRBV18|TRBD1|.|TRBJ1-1
TGTGCCAGCTCCTCGGGGCAGGGGGGAACTGAAGCTTTCTTT
CASSSGQGGTEAFF
>TRBV14|TRBD1|.|TRBJ1-3
TGTGCCAGCAGATTGACAGGGGGCTCTGGAAACACCATATATTTT
CASRLTGGSGNTIYF
>TRBV10-3|.|few|TRBJ2-3
TGTGCCATCAGTGAGCACGGGGGCACAGATACGCAGTATTTT
CAISEHGGTDTQYF
>TRBV29-1|TRBD1|.|TRBJ1-1
TGCAGCGTACGGACAGGAGGGAACACTGAAGCTTTCTTT
CSVRTGGNTEAFF
>TRBV5-1|.|.|TRBJ2-3
TGCGCCAGCAGCTCATCCGGGACACAAGGAGATACGCAGTATTTT
CASSSSGTQGDTQYF
>TRBV6-6|.|few|TRBJ1-2
TGTGCCAGCAGTTACCAAACAGGGAGATGGTATGGCTACACCTTC
CASSYQTGRWYGYTF
>TRBV3-1/TRBV3-2|TRBD2|few|TRBJ2-2
TGTGCCAGCAGCCAAGATAGTCTAGCGGGAGCAGGCGGGGAGCTGTTTTTT
CASSQDSLAGAGGELFF
>TRBV29-1|.|.|TRBJ2-3
TGCAGCGGCTTTCACAGAGATACGCAGTATTTT
CSGFHRDTQYF
>TRBV4-1|.|.|TRBJ1-4
TGCGCCAGCAGCCAAGATGACGGGGTTTTGACTAATGAAAAACTGTTTTTT
CASSQDDGVLTNEKLFF
>TRBV19|.|.|TRBJ2-1
TGTGCCAGTAGTATTACTACATACAATGAGCAGTTCTTC
CASSITTYNEQFF
>TRBV6-5|TRBD1|.|TRBJ1-1
TGTGCCAGCAGTTGGGGACAGGGGAACACTGAAGCTTTCTTT
CASSWGQGNTEAFF
>TRBV7-8|TRBD1|.|TRBJ2-5
TGTGCCAGCAGCTTAGCCGGACAGGGGTCGGAGACCCAGTACTTC
CASSLAGQGSETQYF
>TRBV28|.|once|TRBJ2-3
TGTGCCAGCAGTTTACAGGGCACAGATACGCAGTATTTT
CASSLQGTDTQYF
>TRBV19|TRBD1|few|TRBJ1-1
TGTGCCAGTAGTTTACAGGGGATGAACACTGAAGCTTTCTTT
CASSLQGMNTEAFF
>TRBV25-1|.|.|TRBJ2-1
TGTGCCAGCAGTGAATATAAGGGGCTTGGGGATGAGCAGTTCTTC
CASSEYKGLGDEQFF
>TRBV28|TRBD2|.|TRBJ2-2
TGTGCCAGCAGTTTATCTAGCGGGTCGAACACCGGGGAGCTGTTTTTT
CASSLSSGSNTGELFF
>TRBV6-1|.|.|TRBJ1-1
TGTGCCAGCAGTGACAGGGCCAACACTGAAGCTTTCTTT
CASSDRANTEAFF
>TRBV6-1|.|.|TRBJ1-5
TGTGCCAGCAGTGATGGTAGGGGAAAGATTCAGCCCCAGCATTTT
CASSDGRGKIQPQHF
>TRBV7-2|.|.|TRBJ2-1
TGTGCCAGCAGCACCGGTGGGGCGTTGGGTGAGCAGTTCTTC
CASSTGGALGEQFF
>TRBV27|.|.|TRBJ1-2
TGTGCCAGCAGTACGAGGGCGGGAGGCTACACCTTC
CASSTRAGGYTF
>TRBV7-8|TRBD2|.|TRBJ2-3
TGTGCCAGCAGCTCGACGACTAGCGGGAGAGATACGCAGTATTTT
CASSSTTSGRDTQYF